This T cell receptor (beta chain) was captured in a study of cytomegalovirus exposure and HLA in healthy donors. General study points: A missense variant in DCLRE1C was later tied to TCR beta V- and J-gene trimming.

A single count supports this clone. What it binds is not known. V shed 4 bases and J shed 2 bases, with 11 bases lying between them. The CDR3 runs to 15 residues. CDR1 is SEHNR, CDR2 FQNEAQ, per germline (reference sequence). Amplification used 60 Vbeta primers and 13 Jbeta primers. Sequencing used immunoSEQ multiplex PCR; TCRdb keeps in-frame clones, though not all of them. Among around 100,000 clones listed, about 81% were seen once. Sequencing input: PBMCs. The receptor was isolated from a man between 18 and 29 years old in good health and CMV-seronegative. The chain joins TRBV7-9 to TRBJ2-2; D possibly corresponds to TRBD1 (6 bases). The CDR3 is CASSSWTVNTGELFF. The CDR3 coding sequence is TGTGCCAGCAGCTCATGGACAGTCAACACCGGGGAGCTGTTTTTT.